This T cell receptor beta chain was sequenced for a study of patients and donors after allogeneic stem cell transplantation. TCRdb analysed the RT-PCR reads with MiXCR anew, one entry per CDR3 protein. The table shows 920,000 or so distinct CDR3 sequences, with 18% occurring only once. With 8 bases clipped from V and 4 bases from J, the junction kept 10 bases outside the gene matches. The germline CDR1 and CDR2 sequences are MNHNS and SASEGT. This CDR3 is built from 14 residues. The chain recombines TRBV6-1 with TRBJ2-7, with 8 bases that match TRBD1. The TCR comes from a human donor who was either an allogeneic HSCT recipient or a stem cell or donor lymphocyte infusion donor (not recorded which). It is not recorded whose cells these are; they may come from a transplant donor. The sample consisted of blood, either unsorted or a sorted T cell fraction (not recorded which). The CDR3 loop is CASVSSGGLYEQYF. The CDR3 DNA sequence: TGTGCCAGCGTTTCCTCAGGGGGCTTATACGAGCAGTACTTC.